This T cell receptor (beta chain) was obtained from a study of blood T cell repertoires in COVID-19. About the research overall: Samples came from the United States, Italy and Spain, spanning acute and convalescent COVID-19.

In Seattle, patients joined the study during active infection and were tracked longitudinally. The authors' processing: From reference gene primer amplification, estimates of nucleated cell counts were derived. TCRdb's table, derived via immunoSEQ multiplex PCR, lists solely in-frame clones and lacks some. V, J and clone size reflect that table, while D and trimming were determined from the DNA. Of around 75,000 clones detected, more than 80% appear once; the ten largest clones hold roughly 15%. This clonotype was sampled from a man aged 45-65 years with COVID-19, enrolled during active disease. The source material was peripheral blood.

CDR3 in DNA: TGTGCCAGCAGCTTGGCCGGGACAGGGGGCTATTCTTTCTCTGGCTACACCTTC. Protein: CASSLAGTGGYSFSGYTF. The chain uses TRBV5-5 and TRBJ1-2; 12 nucleotides match TRBD1. The germline gives CDR1 SGHKS, CDR2 YYEKEE (reference sequence). The CDR3 extends over 18 amino acids. Germline trimming cut 0 bases from V and 7 bases from J; bases unmatched to any gene: 13.